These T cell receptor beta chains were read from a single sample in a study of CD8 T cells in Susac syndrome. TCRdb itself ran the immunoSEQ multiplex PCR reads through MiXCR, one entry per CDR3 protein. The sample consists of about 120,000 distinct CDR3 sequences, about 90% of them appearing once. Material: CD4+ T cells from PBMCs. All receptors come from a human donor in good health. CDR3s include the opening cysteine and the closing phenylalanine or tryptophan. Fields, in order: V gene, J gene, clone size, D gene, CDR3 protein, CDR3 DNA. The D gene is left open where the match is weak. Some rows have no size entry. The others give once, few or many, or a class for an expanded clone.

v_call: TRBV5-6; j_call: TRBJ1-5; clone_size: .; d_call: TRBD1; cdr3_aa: CASSWGTGAEQPQHF; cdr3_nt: TGTGCCAGCAGCTGGGGGACAGGGGCGGAACAGCCCCAGCATTTT
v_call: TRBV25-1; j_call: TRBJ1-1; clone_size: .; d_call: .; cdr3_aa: CASSGLGAKNTEAFF; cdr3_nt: TGTGCCAGCAGTGGACTCGGGGCAAAGAACACTGAAGCTTTCTTT
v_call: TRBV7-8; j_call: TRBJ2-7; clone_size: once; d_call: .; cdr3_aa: CASSLVAEASYEQYF; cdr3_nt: TGTGCCAGCAGCTTAGTGGCCGAGGCCAGCTACGAGCAGTACTTC
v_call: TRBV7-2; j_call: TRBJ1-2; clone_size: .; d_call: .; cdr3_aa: CASSLESGGNYGYTF; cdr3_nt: TGTGCCAGCAGCTTAGAGTCCGGGGGGAACTATGGCTACACCTTC
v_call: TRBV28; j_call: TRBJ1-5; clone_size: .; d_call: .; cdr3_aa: CASSYSSGNQPQHF; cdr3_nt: TGTGCCAGCAGTTATTCTTCGGGCAATCAGCCCCAGCATTTT
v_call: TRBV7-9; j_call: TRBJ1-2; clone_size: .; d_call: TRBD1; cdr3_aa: CASSRVMLQGDYGYTF; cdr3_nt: TGTGCCAGCAGCCGAGTGATGCTGCAGGGGGACTATGGCTACACCTTC
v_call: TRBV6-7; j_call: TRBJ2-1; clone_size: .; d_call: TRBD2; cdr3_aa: CARTSGRRRNEQFF; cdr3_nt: TGTGCCAGGACAAGCGGGAGACGTCGCAATGAGCAGTTCTTC
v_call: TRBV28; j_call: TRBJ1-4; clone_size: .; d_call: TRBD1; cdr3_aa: CASSLFGTGTGGGKLFF; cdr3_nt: TGTGCCAGCAGTTTATTTGGGACCGGGACAGGAGGGGGAAAACTGTTTTTT
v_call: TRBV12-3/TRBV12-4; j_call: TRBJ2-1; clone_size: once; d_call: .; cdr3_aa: CASRTGTHSYNEQFF; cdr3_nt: TGTGCCAGCAGAACCGGGACCCACTCCTACAATGAGCAGTTCTTC
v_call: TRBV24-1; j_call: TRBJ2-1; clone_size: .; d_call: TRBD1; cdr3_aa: CATSDSGTGGEQFF; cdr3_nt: TGTGCCACCAGTGATTCCGGGACAGGGGGCGAGCAGTTCTTC
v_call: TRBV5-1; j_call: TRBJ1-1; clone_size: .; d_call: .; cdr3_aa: CASSLAGGYMNTEAFF; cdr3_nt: TGCGCCAGCAGCTTGGCCGGCGGGTACATGAACACTGAAGCTTTCTTT
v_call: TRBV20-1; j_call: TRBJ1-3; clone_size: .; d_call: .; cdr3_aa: CSAERGANTIYF; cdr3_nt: TGCAGTGCAGAACGTGGCGCGAACACCATATATTTT
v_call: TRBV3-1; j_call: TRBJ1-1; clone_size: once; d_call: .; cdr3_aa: CASSQDGAGITEAFF; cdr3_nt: TGTGCCAGCAGCCAAGATGGGGCGGGGATCACTGAAGCTTTCTTT
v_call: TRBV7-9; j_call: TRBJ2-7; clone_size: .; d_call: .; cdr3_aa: CASSLTSGPYEQYF; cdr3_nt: TGTGCCAGCAGCTTAACCTCCGGACCCTACGAGCAGTACTTC
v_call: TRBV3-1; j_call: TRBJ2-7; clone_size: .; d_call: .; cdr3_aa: CASSQVPSSYEQYF; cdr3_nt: TGTGCCAGCAGCCAAGTCCCTAGCTCCTACGAGCAGTACTTC
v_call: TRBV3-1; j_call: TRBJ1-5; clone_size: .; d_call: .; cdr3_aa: CASSQDRDQPQHF; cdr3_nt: TGTGCCAGCAGCCAAGATCGGGATCAGCCCCAGCATTTT
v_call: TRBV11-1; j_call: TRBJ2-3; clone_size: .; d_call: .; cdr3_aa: CASSLPGSVYTDTQYF; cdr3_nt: TGTGCCAGCAGCCTCCCTGGGTCGGTTTACACAGATACGCAGTATTTT
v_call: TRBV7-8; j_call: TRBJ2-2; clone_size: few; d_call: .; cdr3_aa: CASSLTSGANTGELFF; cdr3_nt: TGTGCCAGCAGCTTAACGTCGGGTGCCAACACCGGGGAGCTGTTTTTT
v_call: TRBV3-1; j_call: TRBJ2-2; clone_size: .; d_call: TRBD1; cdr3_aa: CASSQDNRGTGELFF; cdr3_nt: TGTGCCAGCAGCCAAGATAACAGGGGGACCGGGGAGCTGTTTTTT
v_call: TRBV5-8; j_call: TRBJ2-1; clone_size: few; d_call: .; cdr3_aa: CASSLGGYEQFF; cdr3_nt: TGTGCCAGCAGCTTGGGAGGATATGAGCAGTTCTTC
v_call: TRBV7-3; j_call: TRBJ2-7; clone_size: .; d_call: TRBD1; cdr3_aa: CASSLDRVFPYEQYF; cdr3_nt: TGTGCCAGCAGCTTAGACAGGGTTTTCCCCTACGAGCAGTACTTC
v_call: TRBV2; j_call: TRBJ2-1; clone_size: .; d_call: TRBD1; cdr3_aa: CASSRDSYNEQFF; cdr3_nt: TGTGCCAGCAGTCGGGACAGTTACAATGAGCAGTTCTTC
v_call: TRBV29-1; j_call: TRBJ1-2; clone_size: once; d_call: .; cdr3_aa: CSVELGGGYGYTF; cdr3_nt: TGCAGCGTTGAATTGGGCGGGGGATATGGCTACACCTTC